The sequence of this TCR beta chain was determined in a study of CXCR3-negative and CXCR3-positive naive CD8 T cells. CDR3 length: 12 residues. Study conclusions and caveats: TRB CDR3 hydrophobicity was greater in CXCR3-positive naive cells than in CXCR3-negative naive cells.

Points on this clonotype: What it binds is not known.

TRB cDNA libraries were made by UMI-labeled 5' RACE. TCRdb reworked the 5' RACE reads into one entry per CDR3 protein, no DNA. The sample totals 75,000 to 90,000 distinct CDR3 sequences. The J gene is TRBJ1-2, the V gene TRBV12-3 or TRBV12-4. Input material: naive CXCR3+ CD8+ T cells from blood. Indicated subset: CD45RO-CCR7+CD27+CD95- naive CD8+ T cells expressing CXCR3 (TNR3+). This TCR was recovered from a human donor in good health. Some clones in this sample may be carry-over from other donors' samples. Here the CDR3 reads CASSFADSGYTF.